Listed below are T cell receptor beta chains from one sample, sequenced in a study of T cells in Graves' hyperthyroidism and ophthalmopathy. MiXCR, applied by TCRdb to the multiplex PCR reads, yields one record per CDR3 protein. The table has 500,000 to 650,000 distinct CDR3 sequences, about 15% seen once; the top ten hold about 12%. Specimen: blood. The receptor set was obtained from a woman in her fifties or sixties with Graves' ophthalmopathy. Each CDR3 is given with its conserved first and last residue. A D gene is named only where the DNA matches it firmly. Only some rows state a clone size, as once, few, many or a class for expanded clones.

v_gene,abundance,d_gene,j_gene,CDR3aa,CDR3nt
TRBV28,many,TRBD1,TRBJ2-1,CASSLQGARNEQFF,TGTGCCAGCAGTTTGCAGGGGGCGCGCAATGAGCAGTTCTTC
TRBV29-1,few,TRBD1,TRBJ1-2,CSVGQGGDYGYTF,TGCAGCGTTGGACAGGGGGGGGACTATGGCTACACCTTC
TRBV5-1,few,-,TRBJ2-7,CASSFDYTYEQYF,TGCGCCAGCAGCTTCGACTACACCTACGAGCAGTACTTC
TRBV6-1,many,-,TRBJ2-5,CASRDLGGKETQYF,TGTGCCAGCAGGGACCTTGGCGGGAAAGAGACCCAGTACTTC
TRBV7-2,many,TRBD2,TRBJ2-1,CASSPGLAGTSEQFF,TGTGCCAGCAGCCCGGGACTAGCGGGCACGTCTGAGCAGTTCTTC
TRBV9,many,-,TRBJ1-1,CASSVAGGGNAEAFF,TGTGCCAGCAGCGTAGCGGGCGGGGGAAACGCTGAAGCTTTCTTT
TRBV7-2,many,TRBD2,TRBJ2-7,CASSLRGAGGTYEQYF,TGTGCCAGCAGCTTAAGGGGAGCGGGAGGGACCTACGAGCAGTACTTC
TRBV18,-,TRBD1,TRBJ2-7,CASSPLPRTGVHEQYF,TGTGCCAGCTCACCCCTCCCCCGGACAGGGGTCCACGAGCAGTACTTC
TRBV5-1,-,-,TRBJ2-4,CASSLVAGENIQYF,TGCGCCAGCAGCTTGGTTGCAGGGGAAAACATTCAGTACTTC
TRBV6-2/TRBV6-3,few,TRBD2,TRBJ2-1,CASSTWTSGISNEQFF,TGTGCCAGCAGTACCTGGACTAGCGGTATCAGCAATGAGCAGTTCTTC
TRBV3-1,few,TRBD1,TRBJ2-4,CASSLTGGWSDIQYF,TGTGCCAGCAGCCTAACAGGGGGCTGGTCGGACATTCAGTACTTC
TRBV18,many,TRBD2,TRBJ2-3,CASSPTSGSTDTQYF,TGTGCCAGCTCACCAACTAGCGGTAGCACAGATACGCAGTATTTT
TRBV12-3/TRBV12-4,many,-,TRBJ1-1,CASRIQGVTEAFF,TGTGCCAGCAGAATACAGGGAGTCACTGAAGCTTTCTTT
TRBV4-1,few,-,TRBJ2-3,CASSQGATSSLSTDTQYF,TGCGCCAGCAGCCAAGGGGCTACTAGCAGTCTTAGCACAGATACGCAGTATTTT
TRBV20-1,few,TRBD1,TRBJ2-1,CSAKTVGQGYNEQFF,TGCAGTGCCAAGACGGTGGGACAGGGCTACAATGAGCAGTTCTTC
TRBV7-9,many,-,TRBJ2-3,CASRPTSSGTDTQYF,TGTGCCAGCAGACCAACTAGCAGCGGCACAGATACGCAGTATTTT
TRBV10-3,many,-,TRBJ1-1,CAISESTALGAFF,TGTGCCATCAGTGAGTCGACCGCACTCGGAGCTTTCTTT
TRBV5-4,few,TRBD1,TRBJ2-7,CASSRAGTGDYEQYF,TGTGCCAGCAGCCGAGCCGGGACAGGGGACTACGAGCAGTACTTC
TRBV9,-,-,TRBJ1-3,CASSSGAGNTIYF,TGTGCCAGCAGCTCGGGGGCTGGAAACACCATATATTTT
TRBV7-9,few,-,TRBJ2-7,CASTRGGGTYEQYF,TGTGCCAGCACCAGGGGGGGCGGAACCTACGAGCAGTACTTC
TRBV11-2,many,TRBD1,TRBJ1-1,CATRTDRGNTEAFF,TGTGCCACCAGAACGGACAGGGGGAACACTGAAGCTTTCTTT
TRBV28,-,TRBD1,TRBJ2-6,CASRNRGNPSGANVLTF,TGTGCCAGCAGAAACAGGGGAAACCCCTCTGGGGCCAACGTCCTGACTTTC
TRBV28,many,-,TRBJ2-3,CASSLSGVSTDTQYF,TGTGCCAGCAGTTTGTCTGGGGTGAGCACAGATACGCAGTATTTT
TRBV6-2/TRBV6-3,-,-,TRBJ1-5,CASSYAGRASNQPQHF,TGTGCCAGCAGTTACGCCGGACGGGCTAGCAATCAGCCCCAGCATTTT
TRBV14,-,-,TRBJ1-2,CASSHPGQLYGYTF,TGTGCCAGCAGCCATCCCGGACAGCTCTATGGCTACACCTTC
TRBV30,many,-,TRBJ2-1,CAWSQGPLENFNEQFF,TGTGCCTGGAGTCAAGGGCCACTAGAAAATTTCAATGAGCAGTTCTTC
TRBV7-2,-,TRBD2,TRBJ2-3,CASSWGNSGRDTDTQYF,TGTGCCAGCAGTTGGGGAAATAGCGGGAGGGACACAGATACGCAGTATTTT
TRBV6-1,many,-,TRBJ1-2,CASSRTDNFGMANYGYTF,TGTGCCAGCAGCAGAACCGACAATTTCGGGATGGCTAACTATGGCTACACCTTC